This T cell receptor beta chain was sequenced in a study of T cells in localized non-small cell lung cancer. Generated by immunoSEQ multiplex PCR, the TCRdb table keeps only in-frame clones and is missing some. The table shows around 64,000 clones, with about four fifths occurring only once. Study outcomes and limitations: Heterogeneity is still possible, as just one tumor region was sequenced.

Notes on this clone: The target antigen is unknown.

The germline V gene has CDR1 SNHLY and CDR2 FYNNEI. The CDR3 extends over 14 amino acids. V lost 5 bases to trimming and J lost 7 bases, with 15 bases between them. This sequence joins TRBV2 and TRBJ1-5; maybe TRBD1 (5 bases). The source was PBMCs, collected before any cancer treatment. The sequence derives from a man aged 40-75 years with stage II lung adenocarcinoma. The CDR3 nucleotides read TGTGCCAGCAGTTTGGGGGTGACGAGGCAGCCCCAGCATTTT. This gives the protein CASSLGVTRQPQHF.